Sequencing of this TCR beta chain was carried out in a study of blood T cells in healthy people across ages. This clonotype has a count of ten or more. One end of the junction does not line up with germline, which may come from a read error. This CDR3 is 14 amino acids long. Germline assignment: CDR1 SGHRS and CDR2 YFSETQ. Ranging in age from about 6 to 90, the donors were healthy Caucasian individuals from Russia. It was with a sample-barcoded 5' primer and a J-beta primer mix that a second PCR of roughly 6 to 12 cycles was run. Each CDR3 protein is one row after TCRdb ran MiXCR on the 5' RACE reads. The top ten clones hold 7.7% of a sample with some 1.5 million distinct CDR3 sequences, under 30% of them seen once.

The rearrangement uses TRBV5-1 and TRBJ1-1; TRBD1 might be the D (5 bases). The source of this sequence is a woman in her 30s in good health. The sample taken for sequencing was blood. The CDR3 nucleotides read TGTGCCAGCAGCTCCGGGACCCCGAACACTGAAGCTTTCTTT. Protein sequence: CASSSGTPNTEAFF.